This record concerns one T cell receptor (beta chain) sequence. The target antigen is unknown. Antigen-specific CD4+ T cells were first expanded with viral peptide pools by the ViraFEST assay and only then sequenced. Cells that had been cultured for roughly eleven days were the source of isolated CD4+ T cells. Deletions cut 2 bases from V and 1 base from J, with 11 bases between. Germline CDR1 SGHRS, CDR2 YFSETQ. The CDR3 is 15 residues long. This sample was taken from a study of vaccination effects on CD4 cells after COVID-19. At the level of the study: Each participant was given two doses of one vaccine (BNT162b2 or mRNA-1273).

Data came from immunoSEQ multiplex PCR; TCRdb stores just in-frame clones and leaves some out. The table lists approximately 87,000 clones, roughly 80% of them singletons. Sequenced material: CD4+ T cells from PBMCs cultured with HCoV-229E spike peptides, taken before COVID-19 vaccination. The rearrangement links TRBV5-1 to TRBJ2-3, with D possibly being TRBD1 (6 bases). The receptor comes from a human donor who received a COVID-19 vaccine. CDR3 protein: CASSLQGTGTDTQYF. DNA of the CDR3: TGCGCCAGCAGCTTACAGGGCACGGGCACAGATACGCAGTATTTT.